The text below deals with one T cell receptor beta chain. Both 60 Vbeta primers and 13 Jbeta primers went into the PCR. Per the original methods: A later analysis counted 80 million or so unique TCR beta chains, about 11 million shared. Only in-frame clones appear in the TCRdb table, and some are missing; sequencing was by immunoSEQ multiplex PCR. Clonal size and the V and J genes are those of that table, whereas D and trimming came from the DNA. The sample contains roughly 140,000 clones, approximately 80% of which appear only once. Trimming cost V 5 bases and J 0 bases; bases outside gene matches: 6. Per germline, CDR1 SGHVS and CDR2 FQNEAQ. CDR3 size: 17 residues. The entry originates in a study of cytomegalovirus exposure and HLA in healthy donors. About the research overall: Genotyping of 400 or so donors showed that 70% to 90% belonged to the Caucasian-associated ancestry cluster.

The TCR comes from a boy aged 2 to 9 in good health and CMV-seronegative. The V gene is TRBV7-8, the J gene TRBJ2-7, with TRBD2 identical over 14 bases. Sequencing was done on a sample of PBMCs. As DNA, the CDR3 is TGTGCCAGCAGCCTCACGGGACTAGCGGGAGTCTCCTACGAGCAGTACTTC. This encodes CASSLTGLAGVSYEQYF.